These 27 T cell receptor beta chains share one sample of origin, sequenced in a study of CXCR3-negative and CXCR3-positive naive CD8 T cells. The libraries of TRB cDNA were prepared using 5' RACE with UMI labels. For each CDR3 protein, TCRdb gives one entry from its re-call of the 5' RACE reads, without DNA. Recorded for this sample: about 130,000 distinct CDR3 sequences. Material: naive CXCR3- CD8+ T cells from blood. The subset was: CD45RO-CCR7+CD27+CD95- naive CD8+ T cells lacking CXCR3 (TNR3-). The source is a human donor in good health. Some clones in this sample may be carry-over from other donors' samples.

The V call is TRBV12-3 or TRBV12-4, the J call TRBJ2-7; TCRdb gives TRBD1 as the D gene, but with no DNA this cannot be confirmed. The CDR3 contains 14 residues. The CDR3 loop is CASSGTGRNYEQYF.

The rearrangement links TRBV7-2 to TRBJ1-5. CDR1 and CDR2 from the germline V gene are SGHTA and FQGNSA. The CDR3 is 15 amino acids. The CDR3 is CASSLSVEEGQPQHF. Full variable domain (missing parts from reference TRBV7-2 and TRBJ1-5): GAGVSQSPSNKVTEKGKDVELRCDPISGHTALYWYRQSLGQGLEFLIYFQGNSAPDKSGLPSDRFSAERTGGSVSTLTIQRTQQEDSAVYLCASSLSVEEGQPQHFGDGTRLSIL.

The chain employs TRBV7-3 and TRBJ2-1; TCRdb's D call of TRBD2 is untestable without DNA. This CDR3 contains 16 residues. Per the germline V gene, CDR1 is SGHTA and CDR2 is FQGTGA. CDR3 sequence reads: CASSPEREAYYNEQFF. Full variable domain (remainder filled in from reference TRBV7-3 and TRBJ2-1): GAGVSQTPSNKVTEKGKYVELRCDPISGHTALYWYRQSLGQGPEFLIYFQGTGAADDSGLPNDRFFAVRPEGSVSTLKIQRTERGDSAVYLCASSPEREAYYNEQFFGPGTRLTVL.

This chain joins TRBV7-6 and TRBJ2-1; TCRdb lists TRBD2, though no DNA is available to test this call. This CDR3 is built from 16 residues. Germline V CDR1 and CDR2: SGHVS, FNYEAQ. CDR3 in amino acids: CASSSQGSGGVGEQFF. The full variable domain, its missing parts supplied by reference TRBV7-6 and TRBJ2-1, is GAGVSQSPRYKVTKRGQDVALRCDPISGHVSLYWYRQALGQGPEFLTYFNYEAQQDKSGLPNDRFSAERPEGSISTLTIQRTEQRDSAMYRCASSSQGSGGVGEQFFGPGTRLTVL.

J is TRBJ2-7 and V is TRBV18; TCRdb returns TRBD2, unconfirmable since there is no DNA. Germline V gene data show CDR1 as KGHSH and CDR2 as LQKENI. This CDR3 comprises 12 residues. CDR3 protein: CASSLADNEQYF. The complete variable domain, with remaining parts taken from reference TRBV18 and TRBJ2-7, reads NAGVMQNPRHLVRRRGQEARLRCSPMKGHSHVYWYRQLPEEGLKFMVYLQKENIIDESGMPKERFSAEFPKEGPSILRIQQVVRGDSAAYFCASSLADNEQYFGPGTRLTVT.

The rearrangement joins TRBV7-3 to TRBJ2-3; TCRdb outputs TRBD2, but without DNA this stays unchecked. This CDR3 is built from 15 residues. CDR1 and CDR2 (germline): SGHTA, FQGTGA. The CDR3 spells CASSSYLGSSDTQYF.

The J gene is TRBJ2-5, the V gene TRBV11-3; with no DNA, the TCRdb D assignment of TRBD1 cannot be verified. This CDR3 region has 14 residues. Germline values: CDR1 SGHNT, CDR2 YENEEA. This chain's CDR3 is CASSGSSGGETQYF.

V usage is TRBV20-1 and J usage is TRBJ2-5; TCRdb gives TRBD2 as the D gene, but with no DNA this cannot be confirmed. The CDR3 runs to 14 residues. From germline, CDR1 is DFQATT and CDR2 SNEGSKA (reference sequence). CDR3 sequence: CSANLAGHWETQYF.

CDR3 protein: CASDEGQTNTGELFF. The rearrangement links TRBV6-2 or TRBV6-3 to TRBJ2-2; there is no DNA to check the TCRdb D call of TRBD1. The CDR3 has 15 amino acids. Per germline, CDR1 MNHEY and CDR2 SVGEGT.

The genes are TRBV7-9 and TRBJ2-7; the TRBD1 assignment by TCRdb is unverifiable without DNA. CDR1 and CDR2 from the germline V gene are SEHNR and FQNEAQ (reference sequence). CDR3 size: 14 residues. The CDR3 region is CASSSPGRDGEQYF.

The V call is TRBV4-3, the J call TRBJ2-3; TCRdb names TRBD1, which stays unverified in the absence of DNA. Germline V CDR1 and CDR2: LGHNA, YSLEER. The CDR3 covers 17 residues. CDR3 sequence reads: CASSQDTDRGAADTQYF.

The chain uses TRBV29-1 and TRBJ1-1; the TCRdb D gene call, TRBD1, has no DNA to confirm it. Germline V gene data show CDR1 as SQVTM and CDR2 as ANQGSEA. The CDR3 is 13 residues long. The CDR3 reads CSVGGWFEEGAFF.

The gene calls are TRBV20-1 and TRBJ2-7. The length of the CDR3 is 15 residues. Germline V lookup: CDR1 DFQATT, CDR2 SNEGSKA (reference sequence). CDR3 sequence reads: CSARDPLADNYEQYF.

This chain connects TRBV29-1 to TRBJ2-7; lacking DNA, the TRBD1 call made by TCRdb goes unchecked. Germline V gene lookup returns CDR1 SQVTM and CDR2 ANQGSEA. The CDR3 extends over 13 amino acids. Here the CDR3 reads CNSTQGAFDEQYF.

The V call is TRBV15, the J call TRBJ2-1. Germline V gene sequence: CDR1 LNHNV, CDR2 YYDKDF (reference sequence). The CDR3 has 12 residues. Here the CDR3 reads CATSRDWARQFF.

The V and J genes are TRBV29-1 and TRBJ1-1. The germline V gene has CDR1 SQVTM and CDR2 ANQGSEA. The CDR3 is made up of 12 amino acids. CDR3 loop: CSVRPGGTEAFF.

This sequence joins TRBV29-1 and TRBJ1-2; TCRdb reports TRBD1, a call that lacks DNA to check it against. The CDR3 spans 13 residues. Germline CDR1 reads SQVTM; CDR2 reads ANQGSEA. CDR3 amino acids: CSAGPRQDYGYTF.

V usage is TRBV29-1 and J usage is TRBJ2-3; as DNA is missing, the TRBD1 call by TCRdb cannot be tested. The CDR3 has 13 residues. Germline V gives CDR1 SQVTM, CDR2 ANQGSEA. CDR3 residues: CSVGHRGTDTQYF.

V usage is TRBV2 and J usage is TRBJ2-4; checking the TCRdb D call of TRBD2 is not possible without DNA. Per germline, CDR1 SNHLY and CDR2 FYNNEI. This CDR3 comprises 15 residues. Here the CDR3 reads CASRGRETVKNIQYF. Looking up the rest from reference TRBV2 and TRBJ2-4 gives the full variable domain: EPEVTQTPSHQVTQMGQEVILRCVPISNHLYFYWYRQILGQKVEFLVSFYNNEISEKSEIFDDQFSVERPDGSNFTLKIRSTKLEDSAMYFCASRGRETVKNIQYFGAGTRLSVL.

The J gene is TRBJ2-7, the V gene TRBV5-1; as DNA is missing, the TRBD1 call by TCRdb cannot be tested. CDR1 is SGHRS, CDR2 YFSETQ, per germline. The CDR3 contains 14 residues. CDR3 loop: CASSLGDPPREQYF.

This sequence joins TRBV29-1 and TRBJ1-2; TCRdb outputs TRBD1, but without DNA this stays unchecked. The CDR3 consists of 16 residues. Germline values: CDR1 SQVTM, CDR2 ANQGSEA. The CDR3 reads CSVEDLETAKNYGYTF.

This chain uses TRBV6-2 or TRBV6-3 with TRBJ2-3; the TRBD1 assignment by TCRdb is unverifiable without DNA. Germline-derived CDR1 and CDR2 are MNHEY and SVGEGT. The length of the CDR3 is 16 residues. The CDR3: CASNHDRGVYVDTQYF.

The V gene is TRBV12-3 or TRBV12-4, the J gene TRBJ2-1. The CDR3 is 12 residues long. This CDR3 reads CASRSGKVEQFF.

The chain couples TRBV28 to TRBJ2-4; as DNA is missing, the TRBD2 call by TCRdb cannot be tested. Germline CDR1 and CDR2: MDHEN and SYDVKM. The CDR3 has 20 residues. The CDR3: CASSLHTSGRADGAKNIQYF.

The chain is built from TRBV9 and TRBJ1-6; TCRdb names TRBD1, which stays unverified in the absence of DNA. Looked up from germline, CDR1 is SGDLS and CDR2 is YYNGEE. This CDR3 has 18 amino acids. The CDR3 loop is CASSVEGPESSYNSPLHF.

J is TRBJ2-1 and V is TRBV3-1. Germline V lookup: CDR1 LGHDT, CDR2 YNNKEL (reference sequence). This CDR3 has 11 amino acids. CDR3: CASSRSNEQFF.

The V and J genes are TRBV7-2 and TRBJ1-2; TCRdb calls TRBD1, which cannot be checked without DNA. The germline CDR1 and CDR2 sequences are SGHTA and FQGNSA. The length of the CDR3 is 14 residues. CDR3 in amino acids: CASSSTGGAYGYTF. Full variable domain (outside the CDR3, taken from reference TRBV7-2 and TRBJ1-2): GAGVSQSPSNKVTEKGKDVELRCDPISGHTALYWYRQSLGQGLEFLIYFQGNSAPDKSGLPSDRFSAERTGGSVSTLTIQRTQQEDSAVYLCASSSTGGAYGYTFGSGTRLTVV.